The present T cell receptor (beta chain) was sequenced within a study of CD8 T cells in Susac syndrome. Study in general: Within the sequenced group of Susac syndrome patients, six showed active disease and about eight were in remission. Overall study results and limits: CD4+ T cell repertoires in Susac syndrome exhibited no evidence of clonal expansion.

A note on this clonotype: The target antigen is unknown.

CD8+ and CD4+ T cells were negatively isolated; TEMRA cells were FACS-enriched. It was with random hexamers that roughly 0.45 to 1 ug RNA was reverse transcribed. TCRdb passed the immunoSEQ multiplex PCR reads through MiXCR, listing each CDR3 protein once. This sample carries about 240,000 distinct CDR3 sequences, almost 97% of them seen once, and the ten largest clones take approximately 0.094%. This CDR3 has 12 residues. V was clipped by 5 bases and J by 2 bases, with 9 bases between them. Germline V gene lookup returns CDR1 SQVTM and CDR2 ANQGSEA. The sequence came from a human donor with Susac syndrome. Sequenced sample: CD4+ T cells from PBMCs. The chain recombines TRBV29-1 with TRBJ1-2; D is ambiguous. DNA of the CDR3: TGCAGCGTTTCCCCAGCCAACTATGGCTACACCTTC. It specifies CSVSPANYGYTF.